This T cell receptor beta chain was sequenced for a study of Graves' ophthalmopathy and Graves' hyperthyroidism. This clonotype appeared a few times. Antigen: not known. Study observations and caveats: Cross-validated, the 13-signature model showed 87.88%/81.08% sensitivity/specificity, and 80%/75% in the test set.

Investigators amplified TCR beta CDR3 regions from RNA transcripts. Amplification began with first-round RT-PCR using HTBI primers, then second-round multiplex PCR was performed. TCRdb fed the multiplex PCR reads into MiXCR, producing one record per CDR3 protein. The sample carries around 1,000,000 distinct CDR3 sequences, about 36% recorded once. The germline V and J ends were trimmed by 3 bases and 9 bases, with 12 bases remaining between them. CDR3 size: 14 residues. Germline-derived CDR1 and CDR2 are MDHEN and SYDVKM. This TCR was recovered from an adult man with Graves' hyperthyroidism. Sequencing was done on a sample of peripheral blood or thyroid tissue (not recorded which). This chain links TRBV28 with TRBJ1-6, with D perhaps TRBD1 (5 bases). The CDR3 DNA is TGTGCCAGCAGTTTTGAGGGGATTCGTTCACCCCTCCACTTT. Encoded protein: CASSFEGIRSPLHF.